This T cell receptor (beta chain) was documented in a study of T cell repertoires in ileal Crohn's disease. About the research overall: At surgery, roughly 35% of patients smoked, with median disease duration roughly 7.7 years. Surgery for a complication: stricturing in 61%, penetrating in about 40%.

Trimming cost V 6 bases and J 0 bases; bases outside gene matches: 3. This CDR3 region has 15 residues. In germline, CDR1 is LNHDA, CDR2 SQIVND (reference sequence). Study-level results: Sorted CD8 T cells held more high-frequency clones than CD4.

Method: immunoSEQ multiplex PCR; TCRdb's copy keeps in-frame clones and lacks some. Altogether 15,000 or so clones are present, about 93% being singletons, with the ten largest covering 3.4%. In the case of this clone: No antigen is known for it.

Sequenced sample: ileal tissue. V gene TRBV19 combines with J gene TRBJ2-3; the match to TRBD2 covers 10 bases. This clonotype originated in an adult with Crohn's disease. The CDR3 loop reads CASRLTSGSTDTQYF. The CDR3 DNA reads as TGTGCCAGTAGGCTGACTAGCGGGAGCACAGATACGCAGTATTTT.